The 21 T cell receptor beta chains listed next were all sequenced from one sample in a study of T cell responses to AZD1222 COVID-19 vaccine. TCRdb keeps only in-frame clones here, not all; method: immunoSEQ multiplex PCR. The table records 90,000 to 150,000 clones, about 88% of them present only once. Source: peripheral blood, taken on day 0 of AZD1222 vaccination. These receptors were taken from an adult in good health.

The J gene is TRBJ1-4, the V gene TRBV19, with D unresolved. CDR1 is LNHDA, CDR2 SQIVND, per germline (reference sequence). The CDR3 loop spans 15 amino acids. Trimming cost V 5 bases and J 1 base, with 11 bases left between them. DNA of the CDR3: TGTGCCAGTAGTGCCTCAAGGTTAACTAATGAAAAACTGTTTTTT. Its protein is CASSASRLTNEKLFF.

V usage is TRBV19 and J usage is TRBJ2-7; 7 bases are a match to TRBD2. Trimming at V came to 3 bases and at J to 5 bases, leaving 7 bases not matched to a gene. The germline V gene encodes CDR1 LNHDA and CDR2 SQIVND (reference sequence). The CDR3 runs 14 residues. The CDR3 coding sequence is TGTGCCAGTAGTATCTCCAGCGGGACTAACGAGCAGTACTTC. Translation gives CASSISSGTNEQYF.

V and J are TRBV5-8 and TRBJ2-3; TRBD1 aligns across 9 bases. The CDR3 is 18 amino acids. After removal of 3 bases from V and 2 bases from J, the junction contained 13 bases not matched to a gene. The germline gives CDR1 SGHTS, CDR2 YDEGEE. The CDR3, as DNA: TGTGCCAGCAGCTCTGATAAGACAGGGGGAAGATACACAGATACGCAGTATTTT. Encoded protein: CASSSDKTGGRYTDTQYF.

The rearrangement links TRBV25-1 to TRBJ1-1; D gene uncertain. V was trimmed by 2 bases and J by 1 base, leaving 2 bases between them. The CDR3 contains 12 residues. Germline-derived CDR1 and CDR2 are MGHDK and SYGVNS. CDR3 amino acids: CASSERNTEAFF. The DNA for the CDR3 is TGTGCCAGCAGTGAAAGGAACACTGAAGCTTTCTTT.

The CDR3 DNA sequence: TGCGCCAGCAGCCGGCCGCAAGAGACCCAGTACTTC. Translated: CASSRPQETQYF. The chain carries TRBV5-1 and TRBJ2-5; no clear D gene. The CDR3 spans 12 residues. V was trimmed by 4 bases and J by 2 bases, leaving 6 bases between them. The germline CDR1 and CDR2 sequences are SGHRS and YFSETQ.

The V gene is TRBV7-2, the J gene TRBJ2-7; the D gene is possibly TRBD2 (6 bases). CDR3 size: 15 residues. Trimming pared 5 bases from V and 3 bases from J, leaving 17 bases between. Germline V CDR1 and CDR2: SGHTA, FQGNSA. DNA of the CDR3: TGTGCCAGCAGCCTCCTCTGGCGGGGTGACTACGAGCAGTACTTC. Protein sequence: CASSLLWRGDYEQYF.

This clone was recorded once. The V gene is TRBV9, the J gene TRBJ2-1, with D possibly matching TRBD1 (7 bases). V was cut by 3 bases and J by 4 bases, with 20 bases left in between. The CDR3 runs to 17 residues. Per the germline V gene, CDR1 is SGDLS and CDR2 is YYNGEE. In DNA, the CDR3 is TGTGCCAGCAGCGCCGGGATTGGAGGGGGCGGTTACAATGAGCAGTTCTTC. It codes for CASSAGIGGGGYNEQFF. Combining the CDR3 with reference TRBV9 and TRBJ2-1 gives the whole variable domain DSGVTQTPKHLITATGQRVTLRCSPRSGDLSVYWYQQSLDQGLQFLIQYYNGEERAKGNILERFSAQQFPDLHSELNLSSLELGDSALYFCASSAGIGGGGYNEQFFGPGTRLTVL.

This rearrangement joins TRBV28 to TRBJ1-2; a possible D gene is TRBD1 (5 bases). V was cut by 8 bases and J by 5 bases, with 21 bases left in between. The CDR3 runs 15 residues. Germline V gene lookup returns CDR1 MDHEN and CDR2 SYDVKM. CDR3 residues: CASEGARRGFYGYTF. The DNA for the CDR3 is TGTGCCAGCGAAGGGGCCCGTCGGGGTTTTTATGGCTACACCTTC.

This chain joins TRBV29-1 and TRBJ2-6, with D perhaps matching TRBD2 (6 bases). Trimming took off 0 bases at V and 0 bases at J, with 15 bases between the two ends. This CDR3 has 18 amino acids. Germline lookup yields CDR1 SQVTM and CDR2 ANQGSEA. The CDR3 reads CSVEDLGGVSSGANVLTF. DNA of the CDR3: TGCAGCGTTGAAGATCTAGGAGGGGTAAGCTCTGGGGCCAACGTCCTGACTTTC.

This clone was observed a single time. J is TRBJ2-2 and V is TRBV19; either TRBD1 or TRBD2 may supply D (5 bases each). Germline V CDR1 and CDR2: LNHDA, SQIVND (reference sequence). CDR3 length equals 15 residues. Trimming removed 3 bases from V and 0 bases from J, with 8 bases in between. The CDR3 reads CASSMRDANTGELFF. The CDR3 DNA reads as TGTGCCAGTAGTATGAGGGACGCGAACACCGGGGAGCTGTTTTTT.

V usage is TRBV2 and J usage is TRBJ1-5; maybe TRBD1 (5 bases). The germline V and J ends were trimmed by 2 bases and 0 bases, with 11 bases remaining between them. The CDR3 extends over 16 amino acids. The germline V gene has CDR1 SNHLY and CDR2 FYNNEI. CDR3 sequence reads: CASSERTFYSNQPQHF. The CDR3, as DNA: TGTGCCAGCAGTGAAAGGACATTTTATAGCAATCAGCCCCAGCATTTT.

The chain recombines TRBV6-5 with TRBJ1-2; TRBD1 matches at 7 bases. Trimming cost V 7 bases and J 4 bases; bases outside gene matches: 12. Per the germline V gene, CDR1 is MNHEY and CDR2 is SVGAGI. This CDR3 has 15 residues. The CDR3 sequence: CASNKEGRGAYGYTF. The DNA of the CDR3 is TGTGCCAGCAACAAGGAAGGCAGGGGGGCCTATGGCTACACCTTC.

The DNA of the CDR3 is TGTGCCAGCTCACCGGGACAGGGGAAGGCGAACACTGAAGCTTTCTTT. Translated, it gives CASSPGQGKANTEAFF. The chain carries TRBV18 and TRBJ1-1, with 10 bases identical to TRBD1. Trimming took 3 bases from V and 1 from J; bases not matched to a gene: 5. This CDR3 contains 16 residues. Germline CDR1 and CDR2: KGHSH and LQKENI.

V gene TRBV11-3 combines with J gene TRBJ2-1, with D possibly being TRBD2 (5 bases). CDR1 is SGHNT and CDR2 is YENEEA in the germline V gene. The V and J ends lost 0 bases and 0 bases respectively, with 6 bases between them. The CDR3 has 15 amino acids. As DNA, the CDR3 is TGTGCCAGCAGCTTAGACCGGGGCTCCTACAATGAGCAGTTCTTC. Translated: CASSLDRGSYNEQFF.

The chain uses TRBV28 and TRBJ1-1, with D possibly matching TRBD1 (6 bases). This CDR3 is built from 15 residues. Trimming stripped 7 bases from V and 4 bases from J, with 19 bases between. Germline V gives CDR1 MDHEN, CDR2 SYDVKM. The DNA of the CDR3 is TGTGCCAGCATTGCGGGACAAGGGTTCCGCACTGAAGCTTTCTTT. Translating it yields CASIAGQGFRTEAFF.

The chain carries TRBV7-9 and TRBJ2-1, with D perhaps TRBD2 (5 bases). Trimming left V 8 bases short and J 3 bases short, with 11 bases between. Per germline, CDR1 SEHNR and CDR2 FQNEAQ (reference sequence). The CDR3 is 13 residues long. CDR3 in DNA: TGTGCCAGCGGCACTAGTCTCTACAATGAGCAGTTCTTC. It is translated as CASGTSLYNEQFF.

The chain uses TRBV28 and TRBJ1-4; D may be TRBD1 (5 bases). This CDR3 comprises 14 residues. CDR1 and CDR2 from the germline V gene are MDHEN and SYDVKM. Trimming stripped 5 bases from V and 7 bases from J, with 14 bases between. The CDR3 DNA reads as TGTGCCAGCAGTCCCCTGGGGGTGGGTGAAAAACTGTTTTTT. It encodes CASSPLGVGEKLFF.

The chain uses TRBV6-5 and TRBJ1-2; 7 nucleotides match TRBD1. Per the germline V gene, CDR1 is MNHEY and CDR2 is SVGAGI. Trimming removed 6 bases from V and 4 bases from J; junction bases left unmatched: 11. CDR3 size: 15 residues. This CDR3 reads CASRENRGIGYGYTF. CDR3 DNA sequence: TGTGCCAGCAGGGAGAACAGGGGAATCGGCTATGGCTACACCTTC.

This clone was picked up a small number of times. The chain carries TRBV6-2 or TRBV6-3 and TRBJ2-5; D is undetermined. CDR3 length: 13 residues. Trimming took 2 bases from V and 2 from J, leaving 6 bases between them. In germline, CDR1 is MNHEY, CDR2 SVGEGT. The DNA of the CDR3 is TGTGCCAGCAGTTACGGCCGGCAAGAGACCCAGTACTTC. Residues: CASSYGRQETQYF.

The chain uses TRBV2 and TRBJ2-5; 8 nucleotides agree with TRBD1. This CDR3 is built from 15 residues. The trim removed 6 bases at V and 5 bases at J, leaving 11 bases unmatched. Germline V lookup: CDR1 SNHLY, CDR2 FYNNEI. The CDR3 bases are TGTGCCAGCAGAGAGGGACAGGCTGATAGGGAGACCCAGTACTTC. Its translation is CASREGQADRETQYF. Full variable domain (missing parts from reference TRBV2 and TRBJ2-5): EPEVTQTPSHQVTQMGQEVILRCVPISNHLYFYWYRQILGQKVEFLVSFYNNEISEKSEIFDDQFSVERPDGSNFTLKIRSTKLEDSAMYFCASREGQADRETQYFGPGTRLLVL.

The rearrangement joins TRBV2 to TRBJ1-6; 7 bases map to TRBD1. Per the germline V gene, CDR1 is SNHLY and CDR2 is FYNNEI. CDR3 length equals 16 residues. J was trimmed by 9 bases and V by 3 bases; bases with no gene match: 11. CDR3 in DNA: TGTGCCAGCAGTGAGTTAAGAAAACAGGGGACTTCACCCCTCCACTTT. Protein: CASSELRKQGTSPLHF.